The 9 T cell receptor beta chains in this list originate from one sample, sequenced in a study of blood T cell repertoires in COVID-19. The repertoire was sequenced with immunoSEQ multiplex PCR; TCRdb's copy has only in-frame clones and lacks some. The table lists over 80,000 clones, more than 80% of them singletons. The source material was peripheral blood. The receptors shown here come from a woman between 70 and 85 years old with acute or convalescent COVID-19.

The chain carries TRBV3-1 (or the pseudogene TRBV3-2) and TRBJ2-1, with D hard to call. CDR3 size: 14 residues. Trimming left V 0 bases short and J 4 bases short, with 7 bases between. Germline CDR1 and CDR2: LGHDT and YNNKEL (reference sequence). The CDR3: CASSQDGRYNEQFF. In DNA, the CDR3 is TGTGCCAGCAGCCAAGACGGTAGATACAATGAGCAGTTCTTC.

The rearrangement joins TRBV11-2 to TRBJ2-7, with 8 positions matching TRBD2. The trim removed 1 base at V and 2 bases at J, leaving 4 bases unmatched. This CDR3 spans 15 amino acids. Germline assignment: CDR1 SGHAT and CDR2 FQNNGV. DNA for the CDR3: TGTGCCAGCAGCTTAGGTAGCGGGGTACCCTACGAGCAGTACTTC. Translating it yields CASSLGSGVPYEQYF. Filled out from reference TRBV11-2 and TRBJ2-7, the complete variable domain reads EAGVAQSPRYKIIEKRQSVAFWCNPISGHATLYWYQQILGQGPKLLIQFQNNGVVDDSQLPKDRFSAERLKGVDSTLKIQPAKLEDSAVYLCASSLGSGVPYEQYFGPGTRLTVT.

The rearrangement joins TRBV13 to TRBJ2-3, with D perhaps TRBD2 (7 bases). Trimming took 4 bases from V and 0 from J, leaving 17 bases between them. The V gene's germline CDR1 is PRHDT and CDR2 FYEKMQ (reference sequence). The CDR3 sequence is 17 residues long. CDR3 nucleotide sequence: TGTGCCAGCAGCTCCCGGAGGGGGGGTGGCAGCACAGATACGCAGTATTTT. Amino acids: CASSSRRGGGSTDTQYF.

The chain employs TRBV10-3 and TRBJ2-7; tentatively, D is TRBD2 (7 bases). CDR1 ENHRY and CDR2 SYGVKD come from the germline V gene. This CDR3 region has 14 residues. V lost 4 bases and J 5 bases, leaving 15 bases between the germline ends. The CDR3 coding sequence is TGTGCCATCAGTGGTCGGGGGGCAGTGAACGAGCAGTACTTC. Translating gives CAISGRGAVNEQYF.

This clone was counted a few times. V and J are TRBV6-6 and TRBJ1-1; tentatively, D is TRBD1 (6 bases). CDR3 length equals 16 residues. Germline values: CDR1 MNHNY, CDR2 SVGAGI (reference sequence). Between the trimmed V and J ends, which lost 0 bases and 5 bases, there was a span of 16 bases. This CDR3 reads CASSYSMWQGKTEAFF. For the CDR3, the DNA is TGTGCCAGCAGTTACTCGATGTGGCAGGGGAAAACTGAAGCTTTCTTT.

The chain recombines TRBV7-9 with TRBJ1-4, with TRBD1 identical over 11 bases. The CDR3 has 16 residues. The V gene's germline CDR1 is SEHNR and CDR2 FQNEAQ (reference sequence). The junction had 6 bases not matched to a gene; V was cut back by 1 base and J by 8 bases. The CDR3: CASSLVGQGAVEKLFF. The CDR3 DNA follows: TGTGCCAGCAGCTTAGTTGGACAGGGGGCTGTCGAAAAACTGTTTTTT.

The chain links TRBV15 to TRBJ2-5; 7 nucleotides agree with TRBD2. This CDR3 comprises 16 residues. The V segment lost 1 base and the J segment 5 bases; nucleotides outside the gene matches: 10. Germline values: CDR1 LNHNV, CDR2 YYDKDF (reference sequence). CDR3 loop: CATSRGPGLGLETQYF. Here the CDR3 DNA reads TGTGCCACCAGCAGAGGTCCCGGACTAGGATTGGAGACCCAGTACTTC. Based on the CDR3 plus reference TRBV15 and TRBJ2-5, the full variable domain is DAMVIQNPRYQVTQFGKPVTLSCSQTLNHNVMYWYQQKSSQAPKLLFHYYDKDFNNEADTPDNFQSRRPNTSFCFLDIRSPGLGDTAMYLCATSRGPGLGLETQYFGPGTRLLVL.

The gene calls are TRBV28 and TRBJ2-6; D gene unclear. The V end lost 3 bases, the J end lost 4 bases, and 10 bases lay between the germline ends. CDR3 length: 15 amino acids. CDR1 is MDHEN, CDR2 SYDVKM, per germline. CDR3 nucleotides: TGTGCCAGCAGTTTGGTCCAGGTAGGGGCCAACGTCCTGACTTTC. Its protein is CASSLVQVGANVLTF.

This chain connects TRBV2 to TRBJ2-5; weak D call: TRBD2 (5 bases). The CDR3 runs 15 residues. Germline CDR1 and CDR2: SNHLY and FYNNEI. Trimming shortened V by 2 bases and J by 2 bases, and 12 bases separated the two germline ends. The CDR3 loop is CASSETGSPQETQYF. CDR3 DNA sequence: TGTGCCAGCAGTGAAACGGGGAGCCCTCAAGAGACCCAGTACTTC.